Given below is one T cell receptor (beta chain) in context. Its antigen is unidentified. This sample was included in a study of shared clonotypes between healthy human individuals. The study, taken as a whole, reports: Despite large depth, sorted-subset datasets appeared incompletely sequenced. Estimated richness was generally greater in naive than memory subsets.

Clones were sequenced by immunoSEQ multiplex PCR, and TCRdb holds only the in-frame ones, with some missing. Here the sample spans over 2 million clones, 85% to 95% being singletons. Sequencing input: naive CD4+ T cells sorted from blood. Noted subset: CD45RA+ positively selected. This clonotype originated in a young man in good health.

CDR3 nucleotides: TGCGCCAGCAGCTTGGTGACAGGGGGGAATGGCTACACCTTC. Protein product: CASSLVTGGNGYTF. The chain combines TRBV5-1 with TRBJ1-2; 9 bases line up with TRBD1. J was trimmed by 6 bases and V by 0 bases; bases with no gene match: 3. Looked up from germline, CDR1 is SGHRS and CDR2 is YFSETQ. The CDR3 contains 14 residues.